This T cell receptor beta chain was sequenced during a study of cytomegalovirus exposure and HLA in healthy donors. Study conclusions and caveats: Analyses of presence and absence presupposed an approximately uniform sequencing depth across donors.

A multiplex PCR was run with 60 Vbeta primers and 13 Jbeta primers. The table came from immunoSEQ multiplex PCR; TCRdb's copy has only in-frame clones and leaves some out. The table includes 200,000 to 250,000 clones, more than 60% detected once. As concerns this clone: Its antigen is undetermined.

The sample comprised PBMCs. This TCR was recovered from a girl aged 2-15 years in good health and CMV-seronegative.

DNA of the CDR3: TGTGCCAGCAGTTACCTGGGACTCCAAGAGACCCAGTACTTC. Protein product: CASSYLGLQETQYF. V and J are TRBV6-5 and TRBJ2-5; tentative D call: TRBD2 (6 bases). The germline V gene encodes CDR1 MNHEY and CDR2 SVGAGI. The CDR3 totals 14 residues. V lost 2 bases to trimming and J lost 1 base, with 8 bases between them.